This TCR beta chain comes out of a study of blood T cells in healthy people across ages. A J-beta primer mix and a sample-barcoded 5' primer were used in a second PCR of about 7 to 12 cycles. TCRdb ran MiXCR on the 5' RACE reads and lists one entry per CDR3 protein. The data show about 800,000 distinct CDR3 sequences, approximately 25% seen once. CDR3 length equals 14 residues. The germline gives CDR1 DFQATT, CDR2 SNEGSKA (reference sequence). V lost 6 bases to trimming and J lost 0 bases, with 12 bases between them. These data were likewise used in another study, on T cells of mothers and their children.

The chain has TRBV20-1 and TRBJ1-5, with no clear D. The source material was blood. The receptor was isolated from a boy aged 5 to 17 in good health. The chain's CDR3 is CSARTAYSNQPQHF. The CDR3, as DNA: TGCAGTGCAAGGACGGCCTATAGCAATCAGCCCCAGCATTTT.